These 3 T cell receptor beta chains were all obtained from the same sample, sequenced in a study of CD8 T cells in ankylosing spondylitis (dated by TCRdb to between 2016 and 2019). Libraries were built with 5' RACE. Sequencing was carried out with an Illumina HiSeq 2500. TCRdb itself trimmed the public reads at Q25 with fastp, ran MiXCR and retained productive beta chains. Identical CDR3 protein sequences are pooled into one entry, listed with their most common genes and DNA. This sample is represented by nearly 350,000 distinct CDR3 sequences; about 15% of them were singletons. Together, the top ten hold roughly 1.1% of the sample. Sequenced material: blood, either unsorted or a sorted T cell fraction (not recorded which). These receptors were obtained from a male donor with ankylosing spondylitis or in good health (not recorded which).

The genes are TRBV29-1 and TRBJ1-1; D remains unclear. Looked up from germline, CDR1 is SQVTM and CDR2 is ANQGSEA. The CDR3 extends over 12 amino acids. The ends were cut back, 5 bases at V and 4 bases at J, with 11 bases in the middle. The CDR3 DNA reads TGCAGCGTTACAAGGGTATCCACTGAAGCTTTCTTT. It encodes CSVTRVSTEAFF.

There are a few counts of this clonotype. J is TRBJ2-1 and V is TRBV16; no firm D call. Germline lookup yields CDR1 KGHSY and CDR2 FQNENV. Trimming pared 2 bases from V and 4 bases from J, leaving 6 bases between. The CDR3 is 13 residues long. This CDR3 reads CASSQRSYNEQFF. The CDR3 nucleotides are TGTGCCAGCAGCCAACGGAGTTACAATGAGCAGTTCTTC.

The chain is built from TRBV3-1 and TRBJ2-7; D is possibly TRBD1 or TRBD2 (5 bases each). The CDR3 has 14 amino acids. Per the germline V gene, CDR1 is LGHDT and CDR2 is YNNKEL (reference sequence). The V and J ends lost 4 bases and 1 base respectively, with 11 bases between them. CDR3 amino acids: CASSRPGRSYEQYF. For the CDR3, the DNA is TGTGCCAGCAGCCGACCGGGGCGTTCCTACGAGCAGTACTTC.